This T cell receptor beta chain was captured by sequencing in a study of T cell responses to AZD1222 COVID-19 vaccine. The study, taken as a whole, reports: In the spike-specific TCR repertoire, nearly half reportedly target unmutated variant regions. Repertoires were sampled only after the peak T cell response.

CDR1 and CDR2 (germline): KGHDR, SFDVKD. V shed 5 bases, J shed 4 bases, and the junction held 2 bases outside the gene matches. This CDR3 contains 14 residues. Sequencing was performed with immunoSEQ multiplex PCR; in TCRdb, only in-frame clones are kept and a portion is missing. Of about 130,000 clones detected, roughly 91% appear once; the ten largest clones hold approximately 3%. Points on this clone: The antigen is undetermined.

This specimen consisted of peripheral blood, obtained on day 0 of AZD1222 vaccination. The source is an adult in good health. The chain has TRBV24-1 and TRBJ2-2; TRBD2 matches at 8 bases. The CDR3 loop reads CATSVGRATGELFF. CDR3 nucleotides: TGTGCCACCAGTGTCGGGAGGGCCACCGGGGAGCTGTTTTTT.